This T cell receptor beta chain was documented in a study of human T cells and chemical hapten exposure. Turning to the study itself: Mostly female patients had alopecia areata, totalis or universalis. Among samples, TCR yields varied mainly because of small differences in pooled library volume. Study outcomes and limitations: It was expanded TCRs that formed significantly more large CDR3 similarity clusters than controls did.

V was pared by 0 bases and J by 6 bases, with 7 bases of the junction left unmatched. This CDR3 is 15 amino acids long. CDR1 and CDR2 from the germline V gene are SGHNT and YYREEE (reference sequence). TCRdb re-analysed the RACE reads in MiXCR, keeping a single row per CDR3 protein. Of about 110,000 distinct CDR3 sequences in the sample, around 12% were seen once. This clonotype was seen only a few times. What it binds is not known. Time point reported: pre-sensitization, week 0. As to treatment: therapeutic diphenylcyclopropenone sensitization with weekly scalp DPC. Total RNA came from unfractionated whole blood.

This chain connects TRBV5-4 to TRBJ2-3, with 7 bases fitting TRBD2. The TCR sequence derives from a woman between 45 and 60 years old with alopecia areata. Some clones in this sample may be carry-over from other donors' samples. The input for sequencing was whole blood, taken in connection with sensitization to the hapten diphenylcyclopropenone (DPC). CDR3 coding DNA: TGTGCCAGCAGCTTGGTGGGGGGGTTTGACGATACGCAGTATTTT. It specifies CASSLVGGFDDTQYF.